The 10 T cell receptor beta chains given below trace back to one sample, sequenced in a study of T cells in Graves' hyperthyroidism and ophthalmopathy. Researchers took RNA transcripts and amplified the TCR beta CDR3 regions from them. RT-PCR in the first round (using the HTBI primer set) targeted the TCR CDR3. A single record per CDR3 protein comes from TCRdb applying MiXCR to the multiplex PCR reads. This table holds a few hundred thousand distinct CDR3 sequences, 15% to 19% found once. Sample: blood. The origin of the receptors is a woman between 18 and 30 years old with Graves' hyperthyroidism.

On this clonotype: A much larger clone lies a single base off, so this may be a read error. This chain uses TRBV18 with TRBJ1-3; no definite D call. CDR1 and CDR2 (germline): KGHSH, LQKENI. The CDR3 has 15 residues. CDR3 sequence reads: CASSPLQQLGNTIHF. The CDR3 DNA reads as TGTGCCAGCTCACCACTACAGCAGCTCGGAAACACCATACATTTT.

This clonotype was detected only a few times. CDR3 sequence: CASSLGRKETQYF. The CDR3, as DNA: TGTGCCAGCAGCTTGGGACGCAAAGAGACCCAGTACTTC. This rearrangement joins TRBV5-6 to TRBJ2-5; D not certain. This CDR3 is 13 amino acids long. Trimming removed 0 bases from V and 3 bases from J, with 6 bases in between. Germline assignment: CDR1 SGHDT and CDR2 YYEEEE.

The sample holds many counts of this clonotype. The chain employs TRBV24-1 and TRBJ2-1, with 11 bases fitting TRBD2. With V trimmed by 6 bases and J by 9 bases, 3 bases remained unmatched. The CDR3 has 13 residues. CDR1 KGHDR and CDR2 SFDVKD come from the germline V gene. In DNA, the CDR3 is TGTGCCACCAGTCCTAGCGGGGGGCGTGAGCAGTTCTTC. Its translation: CATSPSGGREQFF.

This rearrangement joins TRBV6-1 to TRBJ1-1; D is uncertain. Germline loops: CDR1 MNHNS, CDR2 SASEGT. The CDR3 length is 12 residues. Trimming took off 11 bases at V and 7 bases at J, with 17 bases between the two ends. Here the CDR3 reads CAHMPTEGEAFF. Here the CDR3 DNA reads TGTGCCCACATGCCCACAGAGGGTGAAGCTTTCTTT.

This clonotype has a count of ten or more. The rearrangement joins TRBV20-1 to TRBJ2-1; tentative D call: TRBD2 (6 bases). The CDR3 runs 13 residues. Germline-derived CDR1 and CDR2 are DFQATT and SNEGSKA (reference sequence). V dropped 5 bases and J dropped 10 bases, with 18 bases sitting between them. CDR3 DNA: TGCAGTGCTGGGGCGGGGTTGGGGACCGAGCAGTTCTTC. Its translation: CSAGAGLGTEQFF.

This clonotype was seen a few times. This chain joins TRBV6-5 and TRBJ2-5, with D possibly matching TRBD1 (6 bases). The length of the CDR3 is 14 residues. V lost 1 base to trimming and J lost 5 bases, with 11 bases between them. CDR1 MNHEY and CDR2 SVGAGI come from the germline V gene. DNA for the CDR3: TGTGCCAGCAGTTACTTTTCAGGGGTCGAGACCCAGTACTTC. It codes for CASSYFSGVETQYF.

This clonotype was seen many times. This sequence joins TRBV12-3 or TRBV12-4 and TRBJ2-3, with D unresolved. The CDR3 covers 11 residues. The V and J ends lost 7 bases and 3 bases respectively, with 5 bases between them. The CDR3, as DNA: TGTGCCAGCACCTTAACAGATACGCAGTATTTT. This encodes CASTLTDTQYF.

This chain uses TRBV7-9 with TRBJ2-2; the match to TRBD2 covers 15 bases. In germline, CDR1 is SEHNR, CDR2 FQNEAQ (reference sequence). The CDR3 has 17 residues. V was clipped by 5 bases and J by 7 bases; unmatched bases: 8. The CDR3 here is CASSGRTSGRGGGELFF. The CDR3 nucleotides read TGTGCCAGCAGCGGCCGGACTAGCGGGAGGGGCGGCGGGGAGCTGTTTTTT.

This clonotype occurred many times. This chain connects TRBV11-2 to TRBJ1-2; no clear D. V was pared by 4 bases and J by 8 bases, with 11 bases between. The CDR3 covers 12 residues. CDR1 SGHAT and CDR2 FQNNGV come from the germline V gene. In DNA, the CDR3 is TGTGCCAGCAGCTCAGCGTTGGGGGGCTACACCTTC. Its translation is CASSSALGGYTF.

This clonotype was seen a few times. This chain uses TRBV19 with TRBJ2-1; tentative D call: TRBD2 (7 bases). The germline V and J ends were trimmed by 1 base and 6 bases, with 13 bases remaining between them. Germline-derived CDR1 and CDR2 are LNHDA and SQIVND (reference sequence). The CDR3 has 15 residues. CDR3 residues: CASSIVEGGANEQFF. The CDR3 nucleotides read TGTGCCAGTAGTATAGTGGAGGGGGGGGCCAATGAGCAGTTCTTC.